Below are 18 T cell receptor beta chains sequenced from a single sample in a study of patients and donors after allogeneic stem cell transplantation. TCRdb itself ran the RT-PCR reads through MiXCR, one entry per CDR3 protein. The repertoire holds roughly 230,000 distinct CDR3 sequences, with roughly 15% as singletons. The specimen sequenced was blood, either unsorted or a sorted T cell fraction (not recorded which). The receptor source for this set is a human donor who was either an allogeneic HSCT recipient or a stem cell or donor lymphocyte infusion donor (not recorded which). It is not recorded whose cells these are; they may come from a transplant donor.

This clonotype has only a few counts. The chain employs TRBV5-1 and TRBJ1-1; no firm D call. This CDR3 contains 16 residues. V shed 1 base and J shed 0 bases, with 13 bases lying between them. The germline V gene has CDR1 SGHRS and CDR2 YFSETQ. The CDR3 here is CASSLQLGNVNTEAFF. CDR3 nucleotides: TGCGCCAGCAGCTTGCAACTGGGTAATGTGAACACTGAAGCTTTCTTT. Combining the CDR3 with reference TRBV5-1 and TRBJ1-1 gives the whole variable domain KAGVTQTPRYLIKTRGQQVTLSCSPISGHRSVSWYQQTPGQGLQFLFEYFSETQRNKGNFPGRFSGRQFSNSRSEMNVSTLELGDSALYLCASSLQLGNVNTEAFFGQGTRLTVV.

This clonotype has only a few counts. J is TRBJ2-1 and V is TRBV29-1, with 9 bases fitting TRBD1. The CDR3 is 17 residues long. The V segment lost 6 bases and the J segment 2 bases; nucleotides outside the gene matches: 14. The germline V gene encodes CDR1 SQVTM and CDR2 ANQGSEA. The CDR3 spells CSVHTQGAVDAYNEQFF. DNA of the CDR3: TGCAGCGTCCACACACAGGGGGCCGTAGACGCCTACAATGAGCAGTTCTTC.

This clonotype appeared many times. The chain links TRBV7-2 to TRBJ2-3; no definite D call. Germline V lookup: CDR1 SGHTA, CDR2 FQGNSA. This CDR3 spans 14 amino acids. Trimming removed 3 bases at V and 2 bases at J, with 9 bases between. This CDR3 is CASSLGENTDTQYF. For the CDR3, the DNA is TGTGCCAGCAGCTTGGGCGAAAACACAGATACGCAGTATTTT.

This clonotype was seen more than once but under ten times. The J gene is TRBJ1-2, the V gene TRBV27; 7 bases match TRBD1. CDR1 is MNHEY and CDR2 is SMNVEV in the germline V gene (reference sequence). With 5 bases clipped from V and 4 bases from J, the junction kept 7 bases outside the gene matches. The CDR3 consists of 14 residues. In nucleotides, the CDR3 is TGTGCCAGCAGTGCCAACAGGGGAATCTATGGCTACACCTTC. This codes for CASSANRGIYGYTF.

In its sample, this clonotype was seen once. This chain joins TRBV19 and TRBJ1-6; D is possibly TRBD1 (6 bases). The CDR3 has 16 amino acids. Trimming took 4 bases from V and 1 from J, leaving 11 bases between them. Germline CDR1 and CDR2: LNHDA and SQIVND (reference sequence). This CDR3 reads CASSTGRGSYNSPLHF. The CDR3 bases are TGTGCCAGTAGTACCGGCAGGGGATCCTATAATTCACCCCTCCACTTT. The full variable domain, rest sourced from reference TRBV19 and TRBJ1-6, is DGGITQSPKYLFRKEGQNVTLSCEQNLNHDAMYWYRQDPGQGLRLIYYSQIVNDFQKGDIAEGYSVSREKKESFPLTVTSAQKNPTAFYLCASSTGRGSYNSPLHFGNGTRLTVT.

Regarding this clonotype: With a much larger clone just one base away, this may be a read error. V is TRBV12-3 or TRBV12-4 and J is TRBJ1-1; the D gene is possibly TRBD1 (5 bases). The CDR3 loop spans 12 amino acids. The CDR3 DNA reads as TGTGCCAGCAGTACAGGACTCAGGTCGGCTTCCTTT. Its translation: CASSTGLRSASF.

V is TRBV12-3 or TRBV12-4 and J is TRBJ2-3; TRBD2 aligns across 10 bases. V trimming: 5 bases; J trimming: 1 base; junction bases outside the gene matches: 6. The CDR3 consists of 16 residues. CDR3 in amino acids: CASSQPAGGGTDTQYF. The CDR3, as DNA: TGTGCCAGCAGTCAGCCAGCGGGAGGGGGCACAGATACGCAGTATTTT.

This rearrangement joins TRBV20-1 to TRBJ1-1; D uncertain. This CDR3 has 13 amino acids. Trimming cost V 1 base and J 9 bases, with 15 bases left between them. Germline CDR1 reads DFQATT; CDR2 reads SNEGSKA (reference sequence). The CDR3 spells CSARVPRGWKAFF. The CDR3 nucleotides read TGCAGTGCTAGAGTCCCCCGGGGTTGGAAAGCTTTCTTT.

The chain has TRBV7-2 and TRBJ2-2; D is uncertain. This CDR3 has 14 residues. The germline gives CDR1 SGHTA, CDR2 FQGNSA. The V gene lost 1 base and the J gene lost 4 bases, with 7 bases spanning the gap. The CDR3 DNA reads as TGTGCCAGCAGCTTAGTGCGAACCACCGGGGAGCTGTTTTTT. Its protein is CASSLVRTTGELFF.

The rearrangement uses TRBV4-1 and TRBJ2-7; 9 bases line up with TRBD1. The V gene's germline CDR1 is MGHRA and CDR2 YSYEKL. J gave up 0 bases and V 4 bases, and 4 bases lay outside the gene matches. The length of the CDR3 is 15 residues. Here the CDR3 DNA reads TGCGCCAGCAGCCCTCCGGGACAGGGCTCCTACGAGCAGTACTTC. Translating gives CASSPPGQGSYEQYF.

This clonotype is deemed medium-sized. The CDR3, as DNA: TGCGCCAGCAGCGAGACCGTCAGTGGGGGCTACACCTTC. Protein product: CASSETVSGGYTF. This chain uses TRBV5-1 with TRBJ1-2, with D hard to call. This CDR3 comprises 13 residues. The V end was cut by 4 bases, the J end by 8 bases, with 15 bases between. In germline, CDR1 is SGHRS, CDR2 YFSETQ. The complete variable domain, with remaining parts taken from reference TRBV5-1 and TRBJ1-2, reads KAGVTQTPRYLIKTRGQQVTLSCSPISGHRSVSWYQQTPGQGLQFLFEYFSETQRNKGNFPGRFSGRQFSNSRSEMNVSTLELGDSALYLCASSETVSGGYTFGSGTRLTVV.

This clonotype was detected a few times. The V call is TRBV5-8, the J call TRBJ1-2, with 7 bases fitting TRBD1. Germline V gene lookup returns CDR1 SGHTS and CDR2 YDEGEE. The CDR3 has 15 amino acids. V dropped 3 bases and J dropped 4; count of bases not matched to a gene: 9. The CDR3 protein is CASSSTGTVGYGYTF. CDR3 DNA: TGTGCCAGCAGCTCGACAGGGACGGTGGGCTATGGCTACACCTTC.

The V and J genes are TRBV5-1 and TRBJ2-7; D is ambiguous. Germline-derived CDR1 and CDR2 are SGHRS and YFSETQ. Trimming cost V 1 base and J 6 bases, with 14 bases left between them. This CDR3 spans 14 amino acids. The CDR3 DNA reads TGCGCCAGCAGCTTGACGGTCACTCGGAGCGAGCAGTACTTC. Protein product: CASSLTVTRSEQYF.

J is TRBJ2-5 and V is TRBV4-1, with D uncertain. The CDR3 length is 17 residues. Trimming stripped 0 bases from V and 4 bases from J, with 18 bases between. Germline CDR1 MGHRA, CDR2 YSYEKL. CDR3 loop: CASSQDDPLRVGETQYF. Written as DNA, the CDR3 is TGCGCCAGCAGCCAAGACGACCCCCTAAGGGTCGGAGAGACCCAGTACTTC.

This sequence joins TRBV30 and TRBJ2-1; 14 nucleotides align to TRBD2. Per the germline V gene, CDR1 is GTSNPN and CDR2 is SVGIG (reference sequence). The V gene end was trimmed by 3 bases and the J gene end by 12 bases; junction bases not matched to a gene: 1. The CDR3 loop spans 12 amino acids. The CDR3 region has the DNA TGTGCCTGGAGGACTAGCGGGAGGGTGCAGTTCTTC. Translating it yields CAWRTSGRVQFF.

This clonotype was observed many times. This chain links TRBV5-1 with TRBJ1-6; D gene uncertain. Germline-derived CDR1 and CDR2 are SGHRS and YFSETQ. The germline V and J ends were trimmed by 3 bases and 10 bases, with 11 bases remaining between them. CDR3 length equals 13 residues. As DNA, the CDR3 is TGCGCCAGCAGCTCCCACGTTTCCTCACCCCTCCACTTT. It yields the protein CASSSHVSSPLHF.

A few counts support this clonotype. The chain links TRBV4-2 to TRBJ1-2, with 7 bases aligning to TRBD1. CDR1 is LGHNA and CDR2 is YNFKEQ in the germline V gene. The CDR3 loop spans 15 amino acids. J lost 7 bases, V lost 6 bases, and 14 bases had no gene match. The CDR3 sequence: CASSHPARGLSGYTF. The CDR3 DNA is TGTGCCAGCAGTCACCCCGCGAGGGGGCTAAGTGGCTACACCTTC.

J is TRBJ2-1 and V is TRBV20-1; possible D gene TRBD1, 6 bases. This CDR3 contains 15 residues. Between the trimmed V and J ends, which lost 1 base and 4 bases, there was a span of 14 bases. The germline CDR1 and CDR2 sequences are DFQATT and SNEGSKA (reference sequence). The CDR3 DNA follows: TGCAGTGCTAGAGGACAGGTCGGCCTATACAATGAGCAGTTCTTC. Residues: CSARGQVGLYNEQFF.